This TCR beta chain came from a study of STAT3 mutations in large granular lymphocyte leukemia. With regard to this clone: As yet, its antigen is unknown.

Repertoires were generated with immunoSEQ multiplex PCR, while TCRdb's copy carries only in-frame clones and drops some. The sample holds 12,000 or so clones, 85% seen once. Overall study findings and caveats: Every T-LGLL patient had at least one immunodominant TCRbeta clonotype.

This CDR3 is built from 14 residues. Germline lookup yields CDR1 SGHRS and CDR2 YFSETQ. V was clipped by 4 bases and J by 5 bases, with 12 bases between them. This receptor was taken from an elderly man with T-cell large granular lymphocyte leukemia. Some clones in this sample may be carry-over from other donors' samples. The sequencing input was peripheral blood mononuclear cells. The chain is built from TRBV5-1 and TRBJ2-2; tentative D call: TRBD2 (6 bases). CDR3 bases: TGCGCCAGCAGCATTAGCGGATTAACCGGGGAGCTGTTTTTT. This gives the protein CASSISGLTGELFF.